The clone carrying this T cell receptor (beta chain) came up a few times. Antigen: not known. The data belong to a study of shared clonotypes between healthy human individuals. Study overall: Samples came from two female and a few male donors aged 18 to 49. The plates for each donor numbered three CD4 naive, three CD4 memory, two CD8 naive and one CD8 memory. Study-wide results and limits: Naive subsets tended to show greater estimated richness than memory subsets.

Researchers ran the assay at a deep level. Only in-frame clones appear in the TCRdb table, and some are missing; sequencing was by immunoSEQ multiplex PCR. The sample records roughly 660,000 clones, less than 95% being singletons. The CDR3 consists of 15 residues. In germline, CDR1 is SEHNR, CDR2 FQNEAQ (reference sequence). The junction had 8 bases not matched to a gene; V was cut back by 5 bases and J by 5 bases. V is TRBV7-9 and J is TRBJ1-2, with TRBD1 matching 10 bases. The TCR originated in a young man in good health. Some clones in this sample may be carry-over from other donors' samples. The sample comprised memory CD8+ T cells from PBMCs. Subset specified: CD45RO+ cells pooled with CCR7-negative TemRA cells. The CDR3 region is CASSRTPGQGYGYTF. In nucleotides, the CDR3 is TGTGCCAGCAGCCGGACACCGGGACAGGGGTATGGCTACACCTTC.